These T cell receptor beta chains were read from a single sample in a study of HIV-infected children after antiretroviral therapy interruption. MiXCR was run by TCRdb on the 3' RACE reads, yielding one entry per CDR3 protein. The table includes about 89,000 distinct CDR3 sequences, around 6.9% detected once. This material consisted of CD45RA+ CD4+ T cells from PBMCs, pooled from several time points, taken from a donor given antiretroviral therapy, either interrupted or continuous. These TCRs come from a pool of human donors with HIV. CDR3s include the opening cysteine and the closing phenylalanine or tryptophan. A D gene is named only where the DNA matches it firmly. For some rows the clone size is stated as once, few or many, or as a class when expanded; others skip it.

v_gene: TRBV12-3/TRBV12-4; j_gene: TRBJ2-5; d_gene: .; abundance: many; CDR3aa: CASTGLETQYF; CDR3nt: TGTGCCAGCACAGGGTTAGAGACCCAGTACTTC
v_gene: TRBV29-1; j_gene: TRBJ1-5; d_gene: .; abundance: many; CDR3aa: CSVVGGDSNQPQHF; CDR3nt: TGCAGCGTTGTTGGGGGAGATAGCAATCAGCCCCAGCATTTT
v_gene: TRBV12-3/TRBV12-4; j_gene: TRBJ1-4; d_gene: .; abundance: many; CDR3aa: CASRGGTTNEKLFF; CDR3nt: TGTGCCAGCAGGGGGGGGACAACTAATGAAAAACTGTTTTTT
v_gene: TRBV5-1; j_gene: TRBJ2-2; d_gene: .; abundance: many; CDR3aa: CASSPQPLNTGELFF; CDR3nt: TGCGCCAGCAGCCCTCAACCGTTAAACACCGGGGAGCTGTTTTTT
v_gene: TRBV18; j_gene: TRBJ1-5; d_gene: .; abundance: few; CDR3aa: CASSPVNKGPQHF; CDR3nt: TGTGCCAGCTCACCCGTGAATAAGGGGCCCCAGCATTTT
v_gene: TRBV12-3/TRBV12-4; j_gene: TRBJ2-7; d_gene: TRBD1; abundance: .; CDR3aa: CASSSWTGNQYF; CDR3nt: TGTGCCAGCAGTTCCTGGACAGGGAACCAGTACTTC
v_gene: TRBV7-6; j_gene: TRBJ2-7; d_gene: .; abundance: many; CDR3aa: CASSPDSGQSYEQYF; CDR3nt: TGTGCCAGCAGCCCTGACTCCGGACAATCCTACGAGCAGTACTTC
v_gene: TRBV20-1; j_gene: TRBJ2-5; d_gene: TRBD1; abundance: .; CDR3aa: CSARDFRDRVRETQYF; CDR3nt: TGCAGTGCTAGAGATTTTAGGGACAGGGTGCGAGAGACCCAGTACTTC
v_gene: TRBV14; j_gene: TRBJ2-7; d_gene: .; abundance: many; CDR3aa: CASSQRSSPAEQYF; CDR3nt: TGTGCCAGCAGCCAGAGGTCTAGTCCCGCCGAGCAGTACTTC
v_gene: TRBV5-5; j_gene: TRBJ1-3; d_gene: .; abundance: .; CDR3aa: CASSFPPPDSGNTIYF; CDR3nt: TGTGCCAGCAGCTTTCCCCCCCCGGACTCTGGAAACACCATATATTTT
v_gene: TRBV5-1; j_gene: TRBJ1-5; d_gene: .; abundance: few; CDR3aa: CASSLDGLRNQPQHF; CDR3nt: TGCGCCAGCAGCTTGGACGGGTTACGCAATCAGCCCCAGCATTTT
v_gene: TRBV20-1; j_gene: TRBJ1-2; d_gene: TRBD1; abundance: many; CDR3aa: CSARGTGDYGYTF; CDR3nt: TGCAGTGCTAGAGGGACAGGCGACTATGGCTACACCTTC
v_gene: TRBV5-1; j_gene: TRBJ2-1; d_gene: .; abundance: many; CDR3aa: CASSLGILEPNEQFF; CDR3nt: TGCGCCAGCAGCTTGGGAATACTGGAGCCCAATGAGCAGTTCTTC
v_gene: TRBV24-1; j_gene: TRBJ1-5; d_gene: .; abundance: .; CDR3aa: CATSDGTNYNQPQHF; CDR3nt: TGTGCCACCAGTGATGGGACAAATTACAATCAGCCCCAGCATTTT
v_gene: TRBV5-1; j_gene: TRBJ2-1; d_gene: .; abundance: many; CDR3aa: CASSLAALGNEQFF; CDR3nt: TGCGCCAGCAGCTTGGCGGCTCTGGGAAATGAGCAGTTCTTC
v_gene: TRBV18; j_gene: TRBJ2-5; d_gene: .; abundance: many; CDR3aa: CASSPTKGVMETQYF; CDR3nt: TGTGCCAGCTCACCAACTAAAGGCGTTATGGAGACCCAGTACTTC
v_gene: TRBV7-2; j_gene: TRBJ2-7; d_gene: .; abundance: few; CDR3aa: CASSLGGRRGHSYEQYF; CDR3nt: TGTGCCAGCAGCTTAGGAGGGCGGCGGGGGCACTCCTACGAGCAGTACTTC
v_gene: TRBV20-1; j_gene: TRBJ1-3; d_gene: .; abundance: many; CDR3aa: CSAWGRPGIYF; CDR3nt: TGCAGTGCTTGGGGACGTCCCGGCATATATTTT
v_gene: TRBV2; j_gene: TRBJ1-1; d_gene: .; abundance: many; CDR3aa: CASSEVWGVNTEAFF; CDR3nt: TGTGCCAGCAGTGAGGTGTGGGGGGTAAACACTGAAGCTTTCTTT
v_gene: TRBV6-1; j_gene: TRBJ2-3; d_gene: .; abundance: many; CDR3aa: CASSGSWVNTDTQYF; CDR3nt: TGTGCCAGCAGTGGAAGTTGGGTAAACACAGATACGCAGTATTTT
v_gene: TRBV6-2/TRBV6-3; j_gene: TRBJ1-1; d_gene: .; abundance: many; CDR3aa: CASSYMGRWVNTEAFF; CDR3nt: TGTGCCAGCAGTTACATGGGGCGATGGGTGAACACTGAAGCTTTCTTT
v_gene: TRBV12-3/TRBV12-4; j_gene: TRBJ1-5; d_gene: .; abundance: few; CDR3aa: CASSFGSRSSGFNQPQHF; CDR3nt: TGTGCCAGCAGTTTTGGCTCCCGTTCGTCAGGATTTAATCAACCCCAGCATTTT
v_gene: TRBV6-1; j_gene: TRBJ1-1; d_gene: .; abundance: .; CDR3aa: CASSEGWVAAEAFF; CDR3nt: TGTGCCAGCAGTGAAGGTTGGGTTGCCGCCGAAGCTTTCTTT
v_gene: TRBV10-2; j_gene: TRBJ1-1; d_gene: .; abundance: few; CDR3aa: CASSLLRATEAFF; CDR3nt: TGCGCCAGCAGTTTACTTAGAGCCACTGAAGCTTTCTTT
v_gene: TRBV7-7; j_gene: TRBJ2-3; d_gene: TRBD2; abundance: many; CDR3aa: CASSPGLAGEFSDTQYF; CDR3nt: TGTGCTAGCAGCCCGGGACTAGCGGGGGAATTCTCAGATACGCAGTATTTT
v_gene: TRBV30; j_gene: TRBJ2-1; d_gene: .; abundance: many; CDR3aa: CAGQVQNNEQFF; CDR3nt: TGTGCCGGACAAGTTCAGAACAATGAGCAGTTCTTC
v_gene: TRBV14; j_gene: TRBJ2-1; d_gene: .; abundance: many; CDR3aa: CASSHLQARYNEQFF; CDR3nt: TGTGCCAGCAGCCATTTACAGGCACGCTACAATGAGCAGTTCTTC
v_gene: TRBV28; j_gene: TRBJ2-7; d_gene: .; abundance: .; CDR3aa: CASSPGVGGSEQYF; CDR3nt: TGTGCCAGCAGCCCGGGCGTCGGGGGTTCCGAGCAGTACTTC
v_gene: TRBV5-1; j_gene: TRBJ1-5; d_gene: .; abundance: .; CDR3aa: CASSLDPIDKGDLYSNQPQHF; CDR3nt: TGCGCCAGCAGCTTGGACCCAATTGACAAGGGGGATCTCTATAGCAATCAGCCCCAGCATTTT
v_gene: TRBV3-1; j_gene: TRBJ2-1; d_gene: .; abundance: many; CDR3aa: CASSPLTGDLYNEQFF; CDR3nt: TGTGCCAGCAGCCCCCTGACAGGCGACCTTTACAATGAGCAGTTCTTC
v_gene: TRBV10-3; j_gene: TRBJ2-1; d_gene: .; abundance: few; CDR3aa: CAISESGATTSSYNEQFF; CDR3nt: TGTGCCATCAGTGAGTCGGGCGCCACTACGAGCTCCTACAATGAGCAGTTCTTC
v_gene: TRBV6-5; j_gene: TRBJ2-5; d_gene: .; abundance: many; CDR3aa: CASSNGETQYF; CDR3nt: TGTGCCAGCAGTAACGGAGAGACCCAGTACTTC
v_gene: TRBV4-1; j_gene: TRBJ1-5; d_gene: .; abundance: .; CDR3aa: CASSQAEQSFAYSNQPQHF; CDR3nt: TGCGCCAGCAGCCAAGCGGAGCAGTCTTTCGCTTATAGCAATCAGCCCCAGCATTTT
v_gene: TRBV27; j_gene: TRBJ1-6; d_gene: .; abundance: .; CDR3aa: CASSFSRNSPLHF; CDR3nt: TGTGCCAGCAGTTTCTCAAGGAATTCACCCCTCCACTTT
v_gene: TRBV6-6; j_gene: TRBJ1-1; d_gene: .; abundance: many; CDR3aa: CASSYFRQANTEAFF; CDR3nt: TGTGCCAGCAGTTACTTCAGACAGGCGAACACTGAAGCTTTCTTT
v_gene: TRBV28; j_gene: TRBJ2-6; d_gene: TRBD1; abundance: many; CDR3aa: CASSPLPGQSSGANVLTF; CDR3nt: TGTGCCAGCAGCCCACTACCGGGACAGAGCTCTGGGGCCAACGTCCTGACTTTC
v_gene: TRBV7-9; j_gene: TRBJ2-1; d_gene: .; abundance: many; CDR3aa: CASSQPGSPYNEQFF; CDR3nt: TGTGCCAGCAGCCAACCGGGATCGCCCTACAATGAGCAGTTCTTC
v_gene: TRBV14; j_gene: TRBJ1-3; d_gene: .; abundance: many; CDR3aa: CASSPSGNTIYF; CDR3nt: TGTGCCAGCAGTCCGTCTGGAAACACCATATATTTT
v_gene: TRBV3-1; j_gene: TRBJ2-5; d_gene: .; abundance: .; CDR3aa: CASSQGLLGETQYF; CDR3nt: TGTGCCAGCAGCCAGGGTCTCTTAGGGGAGACCCAGTACTTC
v_gene: TRBV13; j_gene: TRBJ2-5; d_gene: TRBD2; abundance: .; CDR3aa: CASSSQRGASETQYF; CDR3nt: TGTGCCAGCAGCTCCCAGCGGGGGGCCTCAGAGACCCAGTACTTC
v_gene: TRBV12-5; j_gene: TRBJ2-3; d_gene: .; abundance: many; CDR3aa: CASGFRDINTDTQYF; CDR3nt: TGTGCTAGTGGTTTTCGGGACATCAACACAGATACGCAGTATTTT
v_gene: TRBV5-5; j_gene: TRBJ1-2; d_gene: .; abundance: many; CDR3aa: CASSLGGAGYGYTF; CDR3nt: TGTGCCAGCAGCTTGGGGGGCGCAGGCTATGGCTACACCTTC
v_gene: TRBV5-6; j_gene: TRBJ2-2; d_gene: TRBD1; abundance: many; CDR3aa: CASRLGTGGTNTGELFF; CDR3nt: TGTGCCAGCAGATTAGGTACAGGGGGCACGAACACCGGGGAGCTGTTTTTT
v_gene: TRBV7-3; j_gene: TRBJ2-3; d_gene: .; abundance: many; CDR3aa: CASSLRGSSTDTQYF; CDR3nt: TGTGCCAGCAGCTTAAGGGGCAGTTCCACAGATACGCAGTATTTT
v_gene: TRBV12-3/TRBV12-4; j_gene: TRBJ2-7; d_gene: .; abundance: many; CDR3aa: CASSFGYEQYF; CDR3nt: TGTGCCAGCAGTTTTGGGTACGAGCAGTACTTC
v_gene: TRBV6-6; j_gene: TRBJ1-3; d_gene: .; abundance: many; CDR3aa: CASSYDNSGNTIYF; CDR3nt: TGTGCCAGCAGTTACGACAACTCTGGAAACACCATATATTTT
v_gene: TRBV30; j_gene: TRBJ1-6; d_gene: TRBD1; abundance: many; CDR3aa: CAWRRDRNSPLHF; CDR3nt: TGTGCCTGGAGACGGGACAGGAATTCACCCCTCCACTTT
v_gene: TRBV10-1; j_gene: TRBJ1-6; d_gene: .; abundance: many; CDR3aa: CASSDRKSRDSPLHF; CDR3nt: TGCGCCAGCAGTGATCGGAAGAGCCGGGATTCACCCCTCCACTTT
v_gene: TRBV6-1; j_gene: TRBJ1-6; d_gene: .; abundance: many; CDR3aa: CASSEINNSPLHF; CDR3nt: TGTGCCAGCAGTGAAATTAATAATTCACCCCTCCACTTT
v_gene: TRBV10-3; j_gene: TRBJ2-2; d_gene: .; abundance: few; CDR3aa: CAISERQLNTGELFF; CDR3nt: TGTGCCATCAGTGAACGACAGTTGAACACCGGGGAGCTGTTTTTT
v_gene: TRBV9; j_gene: TRBJ2-3; d_gene: .; abundance: many; CDR3aa: CASSVTDEGTDTQYF; CDR3nt: TGTGCCAGCAGCGTGACAGATGAAGGCACAGATACGCAGTATTTT
v_gene: TRBV19; j_gene: TRBJ1-2; d_gene: .; abundance: few; CDR3aa: CASSWDGDYGYTF; CDR3nt: TGTGCCAGTAGTTGGGACGGGGACTATGGCTACACCTTC
v_gene: TRBV7-9; j_gene: TRBJ2-7; d_gene: TRBD2; abundance: many; CDR3aa: CASSPQRDYEQYF; CDR3nt: TGTGCCAGCAGCCCCCAGCGGGACTACGAGCAGTACTTC
v_gene: TRBV11-3; j_gene: TRBJ2-3; d_gene: .; abundance: .; CDR3aa: CASSLGGGRATDTQYF; CDR3nt: TGTGCCAGCAGCTTAGGGGGCGGGCGCGCCACAGATACGCAGTATTTT